This T cell receptor (beta chain) was documented in a study of cytomegalovirus exposure and HLA in healthy donors. The study's findings and limits: Presence/absence analyses assumed roughly uniform sequencing depth across donors, which may not hold. A later analysis reportedly identified an Asian-associated ancestry cluster as carrying fewer N-insertions than the approximately 670-donor mean. Only CMV serostatus was available as immune exposure information.

Worth noting for this clone: The antigen is undetermined.

The CDR3 has 19 amino acids. With V trimmed by 6 bases and J by 0 bases, 17 bases remained unmatched. Vbeta (60) and Jbeta (13) primers were used in the PCR. TCRdb keeps only in-frame clones here, not all; method: immunoSEQ multiplex PCR. This table has a few hundred thousand clones, 65% to 90% appearing once. J is TRBJ2-4 and V is TRBV6-7; TRBD1 matches at 7 bases. TRBV6-7 falls under the ORF class, with uncertain function. The specimen sequenced was PBMCs. This sequence originates from a girl between 10 and 17 years old in good health and CMV-seronegative. CDR3: CASRPLDRAGIVAKNIQYF. The CDR3 DNA is TGTGCCAGCAGACCACTCGACAGGGCGGGCATAGTAGCCAAAAACATTCAGTACTTC.